Listed below are T cell receptor beta chains from one sample, sequenced in a study of T cell clones after liver transplantation. Sequenced by immunoSEQ multiplex PCR; TCRdb stores in-frame clones only, minus some. Of nearly 55,000 clones listed, about four fifths are singletons. The material was CD4+ T cells from blood, obtained before liver transplant. These receptors all stem from a human donor who received a liver transplant. Both conserved end residues are part of each CDR3. The order of the fields is J gene, V gene, D gene, CDR3 protein. The D gene is left open where the match is weak.

J: TRBJ2-1
V: TRBV6-6
D: TRBD2
CDR3: CASSSLTSGENEQFF

J: TRBJ2-3
V: TRBV6-4
D: -
CDR3: CASSESGSTDTQYF

J: TRBJ2-3
V: TRBV10-3
D: TRBD2
CDR3: CAISVAGGVTDTQYF

J: TRBJ1-5
V: TRBV29-1
D: TRBD1
CDR3: CSVGQGEGQPQHF

J: TRBJ2-2
V: TRBV7-2
D: -
CDR3: CASSLRQGTDTGELFF

J: TRBJ2-1
V: TRBV28
D: TRBD2
CDR3: CASSLGPGLADNEQFF

J: TRBJ2-2
V: TRBV29-1
D: -
CDR3: CSVLEGQTVSKAGELFF

J: TRBJ1-2
V: TRBV5-6
D: -
CDR3: CASSIPDGYVAF

J: TRBJ1-1
V: TRBV7-3
D: -
CDR3: CASSLRGDTEAFF

J: TRBJ2-2
V: TRBV11-3
D: -
CDR3: CASSSSGATGELFF

J: TRBJ2-1
V: TRBV2
D: -
CDR3: CASRRGGNEQFF

J: TRBJ1-4
V: TRBV5-4
D: -
CDR3: CASSSYRTEGEKLFF

J: TRBJ2-3
V: TRBV29-1
D: -
CDR3: CSVTGTDTQYF

J: TRBJ1-5
V: TRBV30
D: -
CDR3: CAWSLAAHQPQHF

J: TRBJ1-5
V: TRBV4-1
D: -
CDR3: CASSQDRGGSLNQPQHF

J: TRBJ1-4
V: TRBV4-3
D: -
CDR3: CASSQEIDRRSQKLFF

J: TRBJ1-1
V: TRBV5-1
D: TRBD1
CDR3: CASSLDRTGLTEAFF

J: TRBJ2-2
V: TRBV19
D: -
CDR3: CASSIRKGGGAGELFF

J: TRBJ2-5
V: TRBV13
D: -
CDR3: CASSSPGILETQYF

J: TRBJ2-5
V: TRBV5-1
D: -
CDR3: CASSLYPDGETQYF

J: TRBJ2-1
V: TRBV5-4
D: TRBD1
CDR3: CASSLAAPGQGRNEQFF

J: TRBJ1-5
V: TRBV5-8
D: TRBD1
CDR3: CASSLARTGANQPQHF

J: TRBJ2-5
V: TRBV7-2
D: TRBD2
CDR3: CASSLVGGGVGETQYF

J: TRBJ2-1
V: TRBV4-2
D: TRBD2
CDR3: CASSQEGGLAGERYNEQFF

J: TRBJ1-2
V: TRBV9
D: -
CDR3: CASSVTQANYGYTF

J: TRBJ2-7
V: TRBV25-1
D: -
CDR3: CASSDGQTKTYEQYF

J: TRBJ2-2
V: TRBV9
D: -
CDR3: CASSADVTGELFF

J: TRBJ2-1
V: TRBV9
D: TRBD1
CDR3: CASSPGQGTLNEQFF

J: TRBJ2-5
V: TRBV5-5
D: -
CDR3: CASSASSQNQETQYF

J: TRBJ2-1
V: TRBV7-3
D: TRBD2
CDR3: CASSSGLAGANEQFF

J: TRBJ1-2
V: TRBV4-3
D: TRBD1
CDR3: CASSPAWTGADYGYTF

J: TRBJ1-2
V: TRBV6-1
D: -
CDR3: CASSEGQDAIYGYTF

J: TRBJ2-1
V: TRBV19
D: -
CDR3: CASSTQGYNEQFF

J: TRBJ2-7
V: TRBV19
D: TRBD1
CDR3: CASSIDRTGLYEQYF

J: TRBJ2-2
V: TRBV19
D: -
CDR3: CASHGREHGELFF

J: TRBJ2-1
V: TRBV6-1
D: -
CDR3: CATTPKRLHNEQFF

J: TRBJ1-1
V: TRBV7-9
D: -
CDR3: CASSSTGTHREAFF

J: TRBJ1-6
V: TRBV5-4
D: -
CDR3: CASSRDDRLSSPLHF

J: TRBJ1-2
V: TRBV6-1
D: TRBD1
CDR3: CASGASPDRVDGYTF

J: TRBJ1-2
V: TRBV14
D: -
CDR3: CASSQDSQGIGYTF

J: TRBJ2-7
V: TRBV27
D: -
CDR3: CASSPIRQDSSYEQYF

J: TRBJ2-6
V: TRBV7-6
D: TRBD1
CDR3: CASSPTGVLSGANVLTF

J: TRBJ1-5
V: TRBV7-9
D: -
CDR3: CASSFTSNQPQHF

J: TRBJ1-2
V: TRBV15
D: -
CDR3: CATSRDGAQLYGYTF

J: TRBJ1-1
V: TRBV6-6
D: -
CDR3: CASSYTEAFF

J: TRBJ2-3
V: TRBV25-1
D: TRBD1
CDR3: CASSGTGVDTQYF

J: -
V: TRBV20-1
D: -
CDR3: CSASTGYEQYF

J: TRBJ2-3
V: TRBV4-2
D: TRBD2
CDR3: CASSPSLFSAGVTSTDTQYF

J: TRBJ1-5
V: TRBV19
D: TRBD1
CDR3: CASSQTGAGQPQHF

J: TRBJ1-5
V: TRBV4-2
D: -
CDR3: CASSQEVVLWLPDQPQHF

J: TRBJ2-3
V: TRBV9
D: -
CDR3: CASSPLRSDTQYF

J: TRBJ1-1
V: TRBV30
D: -
CDR3: CAWKTGGEAFF

J: TRBJ2-7
V: TRBV28
D: TRBD1
CDR3: CASSSTGQLEQYF